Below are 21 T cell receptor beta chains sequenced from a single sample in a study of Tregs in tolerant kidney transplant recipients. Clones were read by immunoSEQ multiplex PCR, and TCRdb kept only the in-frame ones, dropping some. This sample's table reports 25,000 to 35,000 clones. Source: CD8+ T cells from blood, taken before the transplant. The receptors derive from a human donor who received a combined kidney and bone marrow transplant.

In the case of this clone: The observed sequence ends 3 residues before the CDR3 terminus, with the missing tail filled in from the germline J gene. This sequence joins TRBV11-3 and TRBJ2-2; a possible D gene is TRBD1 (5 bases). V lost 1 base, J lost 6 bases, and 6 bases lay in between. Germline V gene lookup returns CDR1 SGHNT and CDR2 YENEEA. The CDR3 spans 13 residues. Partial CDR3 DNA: TGTGCCAGCAGCTTAGGGGGCTCCGGGGAG. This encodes CASSLGGSGE. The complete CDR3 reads CASSLGGSGELFF. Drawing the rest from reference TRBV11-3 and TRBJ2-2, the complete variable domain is EAGVVQSPRYKIIEKKQPVAFWCNPISGHNTLYWYLQNLGQGPELLIRYENEEAVDDSQLPKDRFSAERLKGVDSTLKIQPAELGDSAVYLCASSLGGSGELFFGEGSRLTVL.

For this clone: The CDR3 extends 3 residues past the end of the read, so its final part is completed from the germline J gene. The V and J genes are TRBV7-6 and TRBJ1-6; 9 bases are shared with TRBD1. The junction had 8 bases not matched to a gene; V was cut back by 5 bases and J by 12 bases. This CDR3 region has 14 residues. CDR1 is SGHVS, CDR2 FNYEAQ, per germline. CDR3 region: CASSPGTGSQPLHF. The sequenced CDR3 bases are TGTGCCAGCAGCCCCGGGACAGGGTCTCAACCC.

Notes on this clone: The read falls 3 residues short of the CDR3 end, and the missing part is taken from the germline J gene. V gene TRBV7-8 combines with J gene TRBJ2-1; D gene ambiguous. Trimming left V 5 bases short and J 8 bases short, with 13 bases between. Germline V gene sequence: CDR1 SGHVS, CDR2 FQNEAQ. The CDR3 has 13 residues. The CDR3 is CASSEASGYEQFF. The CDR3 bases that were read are TGTGCCAGCAGCGAGGCCTCAGGCTATGAG.

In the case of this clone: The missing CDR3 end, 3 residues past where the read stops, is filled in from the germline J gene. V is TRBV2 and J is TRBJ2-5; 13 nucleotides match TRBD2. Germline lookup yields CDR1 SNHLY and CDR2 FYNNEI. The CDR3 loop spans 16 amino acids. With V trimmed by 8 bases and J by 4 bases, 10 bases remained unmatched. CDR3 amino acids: CASPGLAGEGAETQYF. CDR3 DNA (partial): TGTGCCAGCCCAGGACTAGCGGGAGAGGGGGCAGAGACC.

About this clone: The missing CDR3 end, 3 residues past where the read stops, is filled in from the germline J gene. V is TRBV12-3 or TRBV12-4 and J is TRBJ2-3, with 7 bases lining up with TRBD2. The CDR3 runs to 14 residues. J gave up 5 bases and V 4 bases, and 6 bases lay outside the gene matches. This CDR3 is CASSSSGLLDTQYF. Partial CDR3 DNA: TGTGCCAGCAGTTCATCGGGACTATTAGATACG.

The sequenced part of the CDR3 DNA is TGCAGTGCTAGACCTCGGACTTATACTGAA. Residues: CSARPRTYTE. The CDR3 in its entirety is CSARPRTYTEAFF. The genes are TRBV20-1 and TRBJ1-1, with D hard to call. The read ends 3 residues shy of where the CDR3 ends; the end is completed using the germline J gene. This CDR3 has 13 amino acids. Germline V gene sequence: CDR1 DFQATT, CDR2 SNEGSKA (reference sequence). Between the trimmed V and J ends, which lost 2 bases and 5 bases, there was a span of 12 bases.

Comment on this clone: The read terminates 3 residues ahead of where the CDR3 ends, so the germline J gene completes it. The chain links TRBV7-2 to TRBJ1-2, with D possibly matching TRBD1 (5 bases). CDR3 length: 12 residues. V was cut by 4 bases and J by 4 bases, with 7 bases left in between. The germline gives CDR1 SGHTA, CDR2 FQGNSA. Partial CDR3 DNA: TGTGCCAGCAGCTACGGGGGCTATGGC. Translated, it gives CASSYGGYG. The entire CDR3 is CASSYGGYGYTF. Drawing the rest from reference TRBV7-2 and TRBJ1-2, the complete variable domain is GAGVSQSPSNKVTEKGKDVELRCDPISGHTALYWYRQSLGQGLEFLIYFQGNSAPDKSGLPSDRFSAERTGGSVSTLTIQRTQQEDSAVYLCASSYGGYGYTFGSGTRLTVV.

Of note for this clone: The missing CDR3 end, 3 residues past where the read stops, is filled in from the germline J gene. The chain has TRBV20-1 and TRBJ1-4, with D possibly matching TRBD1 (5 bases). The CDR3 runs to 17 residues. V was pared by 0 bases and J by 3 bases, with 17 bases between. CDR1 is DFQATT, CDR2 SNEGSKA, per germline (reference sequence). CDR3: CSARDPEGYGANEKLFF. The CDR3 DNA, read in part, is TGCAGTGCTAGAGATCCAGAGGGGTATGGTGCTAATGAAAAA.

The CDR3 DNA, read in part, is TGTGCCAGTAGTCTGCCCGGACACATTTATCAAGAGACC. It encodes CASSLPGHIYQET. The CDR3 in full is CASSLPGHIYQETQYF. V gene TRBV19 combines with J gene TRBJ2-5; TRBD1 might be the D (5 bases). From the germline J gene comes the end of the CDR3, since the read stops 3 residues before it. The germline CDR1 and CDR2 sequences are LNHDA and SQIVND (reference sequence). The CDR3 is 16 residues long. With 5 bases removed from V and 2 bases from J, the gap between germline ends came to 18 bases.

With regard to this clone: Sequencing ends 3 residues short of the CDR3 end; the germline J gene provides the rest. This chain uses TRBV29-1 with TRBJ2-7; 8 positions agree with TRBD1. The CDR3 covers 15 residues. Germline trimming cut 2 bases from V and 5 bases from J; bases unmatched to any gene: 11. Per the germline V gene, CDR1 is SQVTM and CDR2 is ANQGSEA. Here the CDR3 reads CSVELASGQDHEQYF. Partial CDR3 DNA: TGCAGCGTTGAATTGGCTTCGGGACAGGACCACGAG.

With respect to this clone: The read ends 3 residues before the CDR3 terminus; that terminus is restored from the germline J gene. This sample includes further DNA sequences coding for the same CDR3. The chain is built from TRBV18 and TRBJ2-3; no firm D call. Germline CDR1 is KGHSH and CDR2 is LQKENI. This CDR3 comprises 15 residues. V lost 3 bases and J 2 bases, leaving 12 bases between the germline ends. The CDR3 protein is CASSPYSAPTDTQYF. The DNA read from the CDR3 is TGTGCCAGCTCACCCTACAGTGCCCCCACAGATACG.

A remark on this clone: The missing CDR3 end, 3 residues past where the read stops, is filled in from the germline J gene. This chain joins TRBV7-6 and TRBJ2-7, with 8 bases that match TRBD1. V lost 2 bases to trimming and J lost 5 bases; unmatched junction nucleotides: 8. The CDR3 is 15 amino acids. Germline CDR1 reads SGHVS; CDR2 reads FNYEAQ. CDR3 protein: CASSLYGTGIHEQYF. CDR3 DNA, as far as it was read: TGTGCCAGCAGCTTATACGGGACAGGTATCCACGAG.

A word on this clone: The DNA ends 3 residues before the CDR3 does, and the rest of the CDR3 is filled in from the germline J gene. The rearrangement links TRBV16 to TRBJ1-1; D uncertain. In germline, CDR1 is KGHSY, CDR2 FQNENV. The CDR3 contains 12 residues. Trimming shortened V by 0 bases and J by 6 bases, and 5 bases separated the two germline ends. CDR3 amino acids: CASSQSRAEAFF. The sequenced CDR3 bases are TGTGCCAGCAGCCAATCTCGGGCTGAA.

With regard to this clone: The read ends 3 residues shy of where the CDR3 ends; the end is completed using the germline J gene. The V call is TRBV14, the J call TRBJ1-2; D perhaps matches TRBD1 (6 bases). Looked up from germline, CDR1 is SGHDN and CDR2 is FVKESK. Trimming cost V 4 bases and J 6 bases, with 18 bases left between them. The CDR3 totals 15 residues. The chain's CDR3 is CASSLKGQGLDGYTF. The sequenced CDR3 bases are TGTGCCAGCAGCCTAAAGGGGCAGGGGTTGGATGGC.

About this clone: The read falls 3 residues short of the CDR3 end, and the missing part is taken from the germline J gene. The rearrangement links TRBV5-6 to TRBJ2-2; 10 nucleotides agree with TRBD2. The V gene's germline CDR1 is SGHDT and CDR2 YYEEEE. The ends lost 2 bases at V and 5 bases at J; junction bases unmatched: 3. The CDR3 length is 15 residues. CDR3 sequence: CASSFPSGGTGELFF. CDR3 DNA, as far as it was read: TGTGCCAGCAGCTTTCCTAGCGGGGGTACCGGGGAG. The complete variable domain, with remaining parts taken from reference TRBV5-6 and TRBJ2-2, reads DAGVTQSPTHLIKTRGQQVTLRCSPKSGHDTVSWYQQALGQGPQFIFQYYEEEERQRGNFPDRFSGHQFPNYSSELNVNALLLGDSALYLCASSFPSGGTGELFFGEGSRLTVL.

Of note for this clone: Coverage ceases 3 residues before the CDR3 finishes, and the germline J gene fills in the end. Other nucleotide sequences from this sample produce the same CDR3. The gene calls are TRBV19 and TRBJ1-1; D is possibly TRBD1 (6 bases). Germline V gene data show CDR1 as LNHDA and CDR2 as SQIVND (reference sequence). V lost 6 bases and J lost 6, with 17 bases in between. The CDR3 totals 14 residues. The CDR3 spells CASSTTRGFPEAFF. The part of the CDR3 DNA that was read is TGTGCCAGTAGCACCACCAGGGGTTTCCCTGAA.

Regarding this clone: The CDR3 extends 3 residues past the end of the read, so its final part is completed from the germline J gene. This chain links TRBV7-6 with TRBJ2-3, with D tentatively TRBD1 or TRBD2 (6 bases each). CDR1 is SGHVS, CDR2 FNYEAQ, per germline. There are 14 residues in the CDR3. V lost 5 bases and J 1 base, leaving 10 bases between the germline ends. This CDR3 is CASSPEGGTDTQYF. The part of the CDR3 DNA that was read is TGTGCCAGCAGCCCGGAGGGGGGCACAGATACG.

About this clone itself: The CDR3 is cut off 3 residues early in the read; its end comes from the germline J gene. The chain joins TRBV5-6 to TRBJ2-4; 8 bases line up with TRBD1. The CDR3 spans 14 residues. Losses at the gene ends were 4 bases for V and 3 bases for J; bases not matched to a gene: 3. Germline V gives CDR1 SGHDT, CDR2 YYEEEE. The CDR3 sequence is CASSRGQGKNIQYF. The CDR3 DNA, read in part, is TGTGCCAGCAGCCGTGGACAGGGCAAAAACATT.

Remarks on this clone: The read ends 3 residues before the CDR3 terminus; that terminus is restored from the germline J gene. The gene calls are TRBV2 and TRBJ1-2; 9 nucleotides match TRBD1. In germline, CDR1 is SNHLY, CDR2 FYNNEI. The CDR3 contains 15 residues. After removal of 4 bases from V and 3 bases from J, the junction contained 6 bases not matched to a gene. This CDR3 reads CASSAPGQGYYGYTF. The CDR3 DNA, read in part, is TGTGCCAGCAGTGCTCCGGGACAGGGATACTATGGC.

CDR3 region: CSVPGGTEAFF. The sequenced part of the CDR3 DNA is TGCAGCGTCCCAGGGGGAACTGAA. The chain is built from TRBV29-1 and TRBJ1-1, with 7 bases aligning to TRBD1. Read sequence stops 3 residues before the CDR3 end, and the germline J gene provides the missing end. V was pared by 6 bases and J by 5 bases, with 3 bases of the junction left unmatched. Germline V gene data show CDR1 as SQVTM and CDR2 as ANQGSEA. This CDR3 region has 11 residues.

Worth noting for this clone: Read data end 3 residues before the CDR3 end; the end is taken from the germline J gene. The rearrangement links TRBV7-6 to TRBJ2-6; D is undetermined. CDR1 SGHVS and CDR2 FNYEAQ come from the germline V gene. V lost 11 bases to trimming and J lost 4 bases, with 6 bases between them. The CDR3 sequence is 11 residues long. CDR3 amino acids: CAVLGANVLTF. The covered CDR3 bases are TGTGCCGTCCTAGGGGCCAACGTC.